The clone carrying this T cell receptor (beta chain) appeared many times. The CDR3 is made up of 14 amino acids. The germline V and J ends were trimmed by 7 bases and 6 bases, with 16 bases remaining between them. In germline, CDR1 is LNHDA, CDR2 SQIVND (reference sequence). The sample originates from a study of CD8+ T cells in alopecia areata. Extraction and reverse transcription of RNA yielded cDNA as the sequencing template. Generated by immunoSEQ multiplex PCR, the TCRdb table keeps only in-frame clones and is missing some. The sample has about 210,000 clones; 50% to 60% are singletons. As to treatment: oral pan-JAK inhibitor, 5-10 mg twice daily.

This receptor was obtained from a human donor with alopecia areata. Here the sequenced sample was CD4+ T cells sorted from blood, taken at week 4, from a patient treated with tofacitinib. The V call is TRBV19, the J call TRBJ2-1; a weak D match, TRBD2 (5 bases). CDR3 in DNA: TGTGCCAGTAATCCGAAACTAGGATTCAATGAGCAGTTCTTC. Residues: CASNPKLGFNEQFF. Together with reference TRBV19 and TRBJ2-1, the CDR3 gives the full variable domain: DGGITQSPKYLFRKEGQNVTLSCEQNLNHDAMYWYRQDPGQGLRLIYYSQIVNDFQKGDIAEGYSVSREKKESFPLTVTSAQKNPTAFYLCASNPKLGFNEQFFGPGTRLTVL.